The 29 T cell receptor beta chains given below trace back to one sample, sequenced in a study of cytomegalovirus exposure and HLA in healthy donors. The PCR had 60 Vbeta and 13 Jbeta primers. The method was immunoSEQ multiplex PCR; TCRdb's version includes in-frame clones alone and lacks a portion of them. The table lists about 130,000 clones. What was sequenced was PBMCs. These receptors were obtained from a man between 18 and 29 years old in good health and CMV-seronegative.

J is TRBJ2-7 and V is TRBV5-5, with D possibly matching TRBD2 (7 bases). CDR1 SGHKS and CDR2 YYEKEE come from the germline V gene (reference sequence). Deletions cut 4 bases from V and 4 bases from J, with 15 bases between. This CDR3 comprises 14 residues. CDR3 in DNA: TGTGCCAGCAGCGGGGGGGCAGCCTCATACGAGCAGTACTTC. Protein sequence: CASSGGAASYEQYF.

Written as DNA, the CDR3 is TGTGCCAGCAGCCCTGGGACAGGAGATAATGAAAAACTGTTTTTT. Translating it yields CASSPGTGDNEKLFF. This chain joins TRBV14 and TRBJ1-4; TRBD1 aligns across 8 bases. CDR1 is SGHDN and CDR2 is FVKESK in the germline V gene. J lost 4 bases, V lost 4 bases, and 5 bases had no gene match. The CDR3 extends over 15 amino acids.

This chain's CDR3 is CASSPRNGANYGYTF. The DNA for the CDR3 is TGTGCCAGCAGCCCAAGAAACGGAGCTAACTATGGCTACACCTTC. The genes are TRBV7-2 and TRBJ1-2; no firm D call. Germline CDR1 and CDR2: SGHTA and FQGNSA. V lost 5 bases and J lost 0, with 13 bases in between. The CDR3 has 15 residues.

The gene calls are TRBV6-1 and TRBJ1-5; perhaps TRBD1 as D (5 bases). Between the trimmed V and J ends, which lost 8 bases and 6 bases, there was a span of 11 bases. In germline, CDR1 is MNHNS, CDR2 SASEGT. This CDR3 comprises 12 residues. CDR3 coding DNA: TGTGCCAGCCGCCCAAGGGGTCAGCCCCAGCATTTT. The encoded protein is CASRPRGQPQHF.

The chain joins TRBV6-5 to TRBJ2-7; perhaps TRBD2 as D (5 bases). In germline, CDR1 is MNHEY, CDR2 SVGAGI. Trimming removed 0 bases at V and 4 bases at J, with 13 bases between. The CDR3 is made up of 15 amino acids. In DNA, the CDR3 is TGTGCCAGCAGTTACTCGGCCCCGGGATATTACGAGCAGTACTTC. Protein product: CASSYSAPGYYEQYF.

The rearrangement links TRBV28 to TRBJ1-5; 9 bases map to TRBD1. The CDR3 consists of 15 residues. The germline V gene encodes CDR1 MDHEN and CDR2 SYDVKM. Trimming at V came to 5 bases and at J to 5 bases, leaving 7 bases not matched to a gene. The CDR3 region has the DNA TGTGCCAGCAGTGAAACAGGGGGCGGAGATCAGCCCCAGCATTTT. It translates to CASSETGGGDQPQHF.

The chain links TRBV5-6 to TRBJ2-7; the D gene is possibly TRBD2 (6 bases). The CDR3 extends over 14 amino acids. V lost 4 bases to trimming and J lost 0 bases, with 11 bases between them. From germline, CDR1 is SGHDT and CDR2 YYEEEE. The CDR3 loop reads CASSARGFSYEQYF. CDR3 DNA: TGTGCCAGCAGCGCCCGGGGGTTCTCCTACGAGCAGTACTTC.

This chain joins TRBV5-1 and TRBJ2-1, with a tentative D call TRBD2 (6 bases). There are 13 residues in the CDR3. The V gene's germline CDR1 is SGHRS and CDR2 YFSETQ. V was clipped by 2 bases and J by 7 bases, with 10 bases between them. CDR3 DNA: TGCGCCAGCAGCTTATCTGGGGGGAATGAGCAGTTCTTC. Amino acid sequence: CASSLSGGNEQFF.

The CDR3 DNA reads as TGTGCCAGCAGGAGAACAGGGGGCCCCGGGGAGCTGTTTTTT. Translation: CASRRTGGPGELFF. The chain employs TRBV6-5 and TRBJ2-2, with 9 bases fitting TRBD1. V was pared by 6 bases and J by 6 bases, with 5 bases of the junction left unmatched. The CDR3 is 14 residues long. Germline-derived CDR1 and CDR2 are MNHEY and SVGAGI.

The chain carries TRBV10-3 and TRBJ1-5; D not certain. The V end was cut by 11 bases, the J end by 4 bases, with 15 bases between. In germline, CDR1 is ENHRY, CDR2 SYGVKD. The CDR3 extends over 13 amino acids. The CDR3 DNA is TGTGCCGTCTCCCCGGAGGGAAATCAGCCCCAGCATTTT. Encoded protein: CAVSPEGNQPQHF.

The V and J genes are TRBV11-2 and TRBJ1-5; 7 nucleotides match TRBD1. The J segment lost 6 bases and the V segment lost 4 bases, leaving 9 bases of the junction unmatched. This CDR3 has 15 residues. Germline lookup yields CDR1 SGHAT and CDR2 FQNNGV. The CDR3 loop is CASSSTGVSSQPQHF. In DNA form, the CDR3 reads TGTGCCAGCAGCTCCACAGGGGTCTCCTCTCAGCCCCAGCATTTT.

The chain has TRBV6-6 and TRBJ2-2; possibly TRBD1 for D (6 bases). V shed 2 bases and J shed 4 bases, with 11 bases lying between them. The CDR3 length is 15 residues. CDR1 is MNHNY, CDR2 SVGAGI, per germline (reference sequence). The CDR3 DNA is TGTGCCAGCAGTTACCAGGGGCCCGGCACCGGGGAGCTGTTTTTT. This gives the protein CASSYQGPGTGELFF.

V and J are TRBV2 and TRBJ1-1, with a weak D call TRBD1 (5 bases). CDR1 and CDR2 (germline): SNHLY, FYNNEI. CDR3 size: 17 residues. The germline V and J ends were trimmed by 7 bases and 4 bases, with 25 bases remaining between them. The CDR3 DNA reads as TGTGCCAGCATCCCTCGGGCAGGAATACTCCAGGGCACTGAAGCTTTCTTT. This encodes CASIPRAGILQGTEAFF.

The chain joins TRBV5-6 to TRBJ1-5; D may be TRBD1 (5 bases). Deletions cut 3 bases from V and 4 bases from J, with 11 bases between. The CDR3 length is 14 residues. Germline loops: CDR1 SGHDT, CDR2 YYEEEE. The CDR3, as DNA: TGTGCCAGCAGCTGGGGCCAACAAAATCAGCCCCAGCATTTT. Translation: CASSWGQQNQPQHF.

The chain links TRBV6-1 to TRBJ2-7; no clear D gene. CDR3 length equals 12 residues. CDR1 and CDR2 from the germline V gene are MNHNS and SASEGT. V lost 5 bases and J lost 5, with 10 bases in between. CDR3 loop: CASSLKRNEQYF. The CDR3 DNA reads as TGTGCCAGCAGTCTGAAGCGTAACGAGCAGTACTTC.

Concerning this clone: Other DNA sequences in the same sample also yield this CDR3. The CDR3 loop reads CASSVSLAGGNEQFF. The CDR3 nucleotides are TGTGCCAGCAGCGTAAGTCTAGCGGGGGGCAATGAGCAGTTCTTC. The chain employs TRBV9 and TRBJ2-1, with 11 bases that match TRBD2. CDR1 is SGDLS and CDR2 is YYNGEE in the germline V gene. Germline trimming cut 1 base from V and 6 bases from J; bases unmatched to any gene: 3. The CDR3 runs 15 residues. Supplemented by reference TRBV9 and TRBJ2-1, the full variable domain reads DSGVTQTPKHLITATGQRVTLRCSPRSGDLSVYWYQQSLDQGLQFLIQYYNGEERAKGNILERFSAQQFPDLHSELNLSSLELGDSALYFCASSVSLAGGNEQFFGPGTRLTVL.

The CDR3 region has the DNA TGTGCCAGTAGTCCAAGGACAGGGCAATTAGGTGGCTACACCTTC. Its protein product is CASSPRTGQLGGYTF. This chain links TRBV19 with TRBJ1-2; 8 bases align to TRBD1. The trim removed 5 bases at V and 7 bases at J, leaving 12 bases unmatched. The germline CDR1 and CDR2 sequences are LNHDA and SQIVND (reference sequence). The CDR3 has 15 amino acids.

The J gene is TRBJ1-2, the V gene TRBV4-3; no definite D call. Germline CDR1 is LGHNA and CDR2 is YSLEER. The CDR3 contains 15 residues. V was trimmed by 6 bases and J by 4 bases, leaving 18 bases between them. The CDR3 reads CASSLKMYQSYGYTF. The CDR3, as DNA: TGCGCCAGCAGTCTTAAAATGTACCAGTCCTATGGCTACACCTTC.

The rearrangement joins TRBV4-1 to TRBJ2-2; D unresolved. The germline V gene has CDR1 MGHRA and CDR2 YSYEKL. The CDR3 covers 16 residues. Trimming removed 1 base at V and 0 bases at J, with 9 bases between. CDR3: CASSQVWAPNTGELFF. CDR3 sequence (DNA): TGCGCCAGCAGCCAAGTGTGGGCCCCGAACACCGGGGAGCTGTTTTTT.

V usage is TRBV28 and J usage is TRBJ2-3, with TRBD2 matching over 9 bases. CDR3 size: 16 residues. Germline values: CDR1 MDHEN, CDR2 SYDVKM. Germline trimming cut 2 bases from V and 0 bases from J; bases unmatched to any gene: 3. The CDR3 sequence is CASSLLAGTSTDTQYF. The CDR3 DNA follows: TGTGCCAGCAGTTTACTAGCGGGGACTAGCACAGATACGCAGTATTTT.

The rearrangement links TRBV28 to TRBJ2-7, with a tentative D call TRBD2 (5 bases). This CDR3 is 12 amino acids long. Germline values: CDR1 MDHEN, CDR2 SYDVKM. V gave up 2 bases and J gave up 4 bases, with 6 bases separating them. The CDR3 coding sequence is TGTGCCAGCAGTTTAACGGGATACGAGCAGTACTTC. It yields the protein CASSLTGYEQYF.

This rearrangement joins TRBV28 to TRBJ2-2; D ambiguous. The CDR3 covers 12 residues. V lost 7 bases to trimming and J lost 5 bases, with 8 bases between them. In germline, CDR1 is MDHEN, CDR2 SYDVKM. CDR3 loop: CASKLITGELFF. The CDR3 coding sequence is TGTGCCAGCAAACTGATTACCGGGGAGCTGTTTTTT.

The genes are TRBV4-2 and TRBJ2-7; 8 bases match TRBD2. Germline CDR1 LGHNA, CDR2 YNFKEQ. There are 16 residues in the CDR3. Unmatched junction bases numbered 10, after V lost 0 bases and J lost 6 bases. DNA of the CDR3: TGTGCCAGCAGCCAAGAAAGAGCGGGAGCCCTATCCGAGCAGTACTTC. It translates to CASSQERAGALSEQYF.

The chain links TRBV5-6 to TRBJ2-5, with 8 bases fitting TRBD1. This CDR3 comprises 15 residues. The V gene's germline CDR1 is SGHDT and CDR2 YYEEEE. Trimming cost V 1 base and J 2 bases; bases outside gene matches: 4. CDR3 sequence (DNA): TGTGCCAGCAGCTTGTCCAGGGGGCGGCAAGAGACCCAGTACTTC. Residues: CASSLSRGRQETQYF.

V gene TRBV18 combines with J gene TRBJ2-2, with TRBD2 identical over 9 bases. Unmatched junction bases numbered 3, after V lost 3 bases and J lost 4 bases. The germline V gene encodes CDR1 KGHSH and CDR2 LQKENI. The CDR3 totals 15 residues. CDR3 bases: TGTGCCAGCTCACCCTCTAGCGGGGTCACCGGGGAGCTGTTTTTT. It codes for CASSPSSGVTGELFF.

The gene calls are TRBV2 and TRBJ1-6; the D is unclear. The CDR3 is 13 amino acids. V gave up 2 bases and J gave up 9 bases, with 8 bases separating them. Germline CDR1 is SNHLY and CDR2 is FYNNEI. The CDR3 DNA sequence: TGTGCCAGCAGTGAAACAGTCGGTTCACCCCTCCACTTT. Translation: CASSETVGSPLHF. Full variable domain (rest looked up from reference TRBV2 and TRBJ1-6): EPEVTQTPSHQVTQMGQEVILRCVPISNHLYFYWYRQILGQKVEFLVSFYNNEISEKSEIFDDQFSVERPDGSNFTLKIRSTKLEDSAMYFCASSETVGSPLHFGNGTRLTVT.

A remark on this clone: This same CDR3 is encoded by further DNA sequences in the sample. V gene TRBV9 combines with J gene TRBJ2-3; TRBD2 is a possible D gene (6 bases). Germline lookup yields CDR1 SGDLS and CDR2 YYNGEE. Trimming cost V 2 bases and J 3 bases, with 10 bases left between them. CDR3 size: 14 residues. CDR3 residues: CASSVSGSTDTQYF. The CDR3, as DNA: TGTGCCAGCAGCGTTTCCGGGAGTACAGATACGCAGTATTTT.

The chain is built from TRBV5-1 and TRBJ2-7, with D possibly matching TRBD2 (6 bases). Trimming removed 4 bases from V and 6 bases from J, with 17 bases in between. CDR3 size: 14 residues. The V gene's germline CDR1 is SGHRS and CDR2 YFSETQ. CDR3 sequence: CASSGDSRRGEQYF. CDR3 coding DNA: TGCGCCAGCAGCGGGGACTCCCGCCGGGGCGAGCAGTACTTC.

The rearrangement uses TRBV13 and TRBJ2-7; 7 positions match TRBD2. This CDR3 is built from 15 residues. The germline gives CDR1 PRHDT, CDR2 FYEKMQ (reference sequence). With 3 bases clipped from V and 2 bases from J, the junction kept 7 bases outside the gene matches. CDR3 region: CASSFGSGSTYEQYF. CDR3 nucleotide sequence: TGTGCCAGCAGCTTCGGTAGCGGGTCGACCTACGAGCAGTACTTC.